This T cell receptor (beta chain) was captured in a study of shared clonotypes between healthy human individuals. Donors comprised healthy HIV-negative adults lacking recent acute infections or vaccinations. Overall study findings and caveats: A handful of donors showed sharing of approximately 5% of naive CD4 clonotypes.

V lost 4 bases and J lost 0, with 12 bases in between. This CDR3 comprises 15 residues. Germline CDR1 reads SGHRS; CDR2 reads YFSETQ. Repertoires were generated with immunoSEQ multiplex PCR, while TCRdb's copy carries only in-frame clones and drops some. The sample includes 1,500,000 or so clones, approximately 98.5% of them seen just once. As for this clone: What it binds is not known.

The specimen was naive CD4+ T cells sorted from blood. The subset was: CD45RA+ positively selected. This TCR was recovered from a young man in good health. The chain is built from TRBV5-1 and TRBJ2-3; D is possibly TRBD2 (6 bases). The CDR3 sequence: CASSPIAESTDTQYF. The CDR3 DNA is TGCGCCAGCAGCCCCATAGCGGAGAGCACAGATACGCAGTATTTT.